This TCR beta chain originates from a study of blood T cell repertoires in COVID-19. Background on the study: The origin of the acute and convalescent COVID-19 samples was the United States, Italy and Spain. PBMCs, B-cell-depleted T cells, or T cells were the source of the cDNA or gDNA that made up the material.

The germline gives CDR1 LNHDA, CDR2 SQIVND (reference sequence). The junction had 1 base not matched to a gene; V was cut back by 8 bases and J by 6 bases. The length of the CDR3 is 12 residues. Authors' data handling: Estimates of nucleated cell counts were drawn from the amplification of reference gene primers. Clones were read by immunoSEQ multiplex PCR, and TCRdb kept only the in-frame ones, dropping some. V and J calls and clone size come straight from that table; D and trimming were deduced from the DNA. Altogether around 78,000 clones are present, around 74% being singletons, with the ten largest covering just under 10%.

The sequencing input was peripheral blood. The chain combines TRBV19 with TRBJ2-4; TRBD1 matches at 10 bases. The sequence came from a human donor in a cohort sampled during active COVID-19. CDR3 DNA sequence: TGTGCCAGTGGGGACAGGGGAAACATTCAGTACTTC. Translated: CASGDRGNIQYF.